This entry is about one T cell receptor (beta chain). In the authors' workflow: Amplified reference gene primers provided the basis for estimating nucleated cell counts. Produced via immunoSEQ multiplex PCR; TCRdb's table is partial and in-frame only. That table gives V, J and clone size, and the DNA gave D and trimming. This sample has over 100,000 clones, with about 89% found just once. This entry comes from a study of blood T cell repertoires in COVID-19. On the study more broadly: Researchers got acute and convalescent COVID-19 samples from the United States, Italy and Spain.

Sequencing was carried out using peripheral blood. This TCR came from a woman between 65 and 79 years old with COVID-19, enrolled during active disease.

The CDR3 region has the DNA TGTGCCAGCACCAACAGGGGTTCAGACTATGGCTACACCTTC. Protein product: CASTNRGSDYGYTF. The chain has TRBV2 and TRBJ1-2, with 7 nucleotides matching TRBD1. Germline V CDR1 and CDR2: SNHLY, FYNNEI. V lost 7 bases, J lost 3 bases, and 8 bases stayed unmatched. The length of the CDR3 is 14 residues.